This T cell receptor beta chain emerged from a study of blood T cell repertoires in COVID-19. On the study more broadly: PBMCs, B-cell-depleted T cells, or T cells were the source of the cDNA or gDNA that made up the material.

Assay used: immunoSEQ multiplex PCR; TCRdb lists only in-frame clones, some missing. The repertoire has 180,000 or so clones, more than 65% of them found once; the top ten carry approximately 10%. Trimming took 3 bases from V and 4 from J, leaving 7 bases between them. Germline-derived CDR1 and CDR2 are LNHDA and SQIVND (reference sequence). The CDR3 spans 13 residues. Adults between roughly 18 and 100 years of age took part from fewer than 30 US areas. This chain connects TRBV19 to TRBJ1-5; the D is unclear. Sequenced material: PBMCs or T cells enriched from blood (not recorded which). This receptor was taken from a middle-aged man who had recovered from COVID-19. For the CDR3, the DNA is TGTGCCAGTAGTATCCAACTGAATCAGCCCCAGCATTTT. This codes for CASSIQLNQPQHF.